This entry describes one TCR beta chain. Its antigen is not known. The data were obtained in a study of cytomegalovirus exposure and HLA in healthy donors. Whole-study findings and limits: It was about 180 TCR beta chains that were listed as cytomegalovirus-associated.

Vbeta (60) and Jbeta (13) primers were used in the PCR. The table came from immunoSEQ multiplex PCR; TCRdb's copy has only in-frame clones and leaves some out. The sample holds about 62,000 clones; approximately 89% are singletons and the top ten take around 1.5%. The receptor was isolated from a man between 18 and 35 years old in good health and CMV-seronegative. The specimen sequenced was PBMCs.

CDR3 protein: CASSSGTSSYNEQFF. CDR3 sequence (DNA): TGTGCCAGCAGTTCGGGGACTAGCTCCTACAATGAGCAGTTCTTC. V is TRBV6-5 and J is TRBJ2-1, with 8 bases that match TRBD2. The CDR3 is 15 amino acids. V lost 4 bases to trimming and J lost 0 bases; unmatched junction nucleotides: 2. Looked up from germline, CDR1 is MNHEY and CDR2 is SVGAGI.